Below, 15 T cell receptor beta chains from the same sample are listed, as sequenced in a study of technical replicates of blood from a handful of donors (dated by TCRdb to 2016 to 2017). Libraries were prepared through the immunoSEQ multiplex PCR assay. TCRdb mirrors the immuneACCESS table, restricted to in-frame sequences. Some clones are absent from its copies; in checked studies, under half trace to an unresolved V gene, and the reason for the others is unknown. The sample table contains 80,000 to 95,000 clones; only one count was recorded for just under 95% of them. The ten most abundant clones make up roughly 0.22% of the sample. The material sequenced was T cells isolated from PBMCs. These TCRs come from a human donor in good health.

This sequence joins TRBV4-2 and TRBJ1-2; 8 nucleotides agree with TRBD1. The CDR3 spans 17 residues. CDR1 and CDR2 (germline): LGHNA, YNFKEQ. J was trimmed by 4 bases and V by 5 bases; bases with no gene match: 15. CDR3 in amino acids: CASSAQLQQGGGYGYTF. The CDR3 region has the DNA TGTGCCAGCAGCGCCCAACTACAACAGGGGGGAGGCTATGGCTACACCTTC.

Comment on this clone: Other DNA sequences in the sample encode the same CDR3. Here the CDR3 reads CASSFSAEAFF. As DNA, the CDR3 is TGTGCCAGCAGCTTCAGTGCTGAAGCTTTCTTT. This chain links TRBV5-5 with TRBJ1-1; D is unresolved. V lost 2 bases to trimming and J lost 6 bases, with 5 bases between them. In germline, CDR1 is SGHKS, CDR2 YYEKEE (reference sequence). CDR3 length: 11 residues.

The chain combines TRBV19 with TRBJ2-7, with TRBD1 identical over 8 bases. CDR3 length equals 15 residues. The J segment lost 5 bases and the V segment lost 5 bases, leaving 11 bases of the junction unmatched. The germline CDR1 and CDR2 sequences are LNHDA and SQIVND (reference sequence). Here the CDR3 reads CASSPGTGGFHEQYF. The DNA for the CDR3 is TGTGCCAGTAGTCCCGGGACAGGAGGGTTCCACGAGCAGTACTTC.

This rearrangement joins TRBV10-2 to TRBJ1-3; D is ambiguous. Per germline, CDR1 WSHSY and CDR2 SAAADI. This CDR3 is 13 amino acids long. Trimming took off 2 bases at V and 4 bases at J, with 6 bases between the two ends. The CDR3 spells CASSEEKGNTIYF. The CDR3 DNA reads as TGCGCCAGCAGTGAGGAGAAAGGAAACACCATATATTTT.

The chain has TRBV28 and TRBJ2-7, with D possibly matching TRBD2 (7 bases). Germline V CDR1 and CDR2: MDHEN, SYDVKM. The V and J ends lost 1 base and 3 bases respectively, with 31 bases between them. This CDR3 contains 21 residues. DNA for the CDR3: TGTGCCAGCAGTTTATACCCCCGTGTGGGGGGGGCGAAGGTGTCGGGCTACGAGCAGTACTTC. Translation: CASSLYPRVGGAKVSGYEQYF.

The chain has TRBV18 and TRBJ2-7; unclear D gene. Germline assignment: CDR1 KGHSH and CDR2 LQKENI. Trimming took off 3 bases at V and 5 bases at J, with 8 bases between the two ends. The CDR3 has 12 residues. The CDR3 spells CASSPLGDEQYF. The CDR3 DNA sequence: TGTGCCAGCTCACCCCTAGGTGACGAGCAGTACTTC.

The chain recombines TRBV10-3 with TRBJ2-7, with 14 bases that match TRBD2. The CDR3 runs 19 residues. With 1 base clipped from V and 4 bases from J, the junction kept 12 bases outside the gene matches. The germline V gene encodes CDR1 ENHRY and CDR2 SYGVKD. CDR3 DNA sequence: TGTGCCATCAGTGAGTACCCCGGGACTAGCGGGAGTTCAGAATACGAGCAGTACTTC. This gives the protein CAISEYPGTSGSSEYEQYF.

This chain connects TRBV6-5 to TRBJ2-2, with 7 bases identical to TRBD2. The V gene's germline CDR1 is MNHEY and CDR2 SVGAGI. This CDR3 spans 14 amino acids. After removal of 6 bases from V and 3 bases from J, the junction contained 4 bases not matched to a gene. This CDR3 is CASSETSYTGELFF. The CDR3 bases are TGTGCCAGCAGCGAGACTAGCTACACCGGGGAGCTGTTTTTT.

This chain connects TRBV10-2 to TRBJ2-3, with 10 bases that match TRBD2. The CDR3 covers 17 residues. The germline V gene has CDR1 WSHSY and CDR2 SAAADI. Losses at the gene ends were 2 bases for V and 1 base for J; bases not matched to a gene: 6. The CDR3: CASSEMVTSGGTDTQYF. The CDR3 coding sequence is TGCGCCAGCAGTGAGATGGTAACTAGCGGGGGCACAGATACGCAGTATTTT.

CDR3 residues: CASSRAQGQETEAFF. CDR3 coding DNA: TGTGCCAGCAGCAGGGCCCAGGGGCAGGAGACTGAAGCTTTCTTT. V usage is TRBV21-1 and J usage is TRBJ1-1; the table's TRBD1 call for D was not verified on the DNA. TRBV21-1 is tagged as a pseudogene. The CDR3 consists of 15 residues.

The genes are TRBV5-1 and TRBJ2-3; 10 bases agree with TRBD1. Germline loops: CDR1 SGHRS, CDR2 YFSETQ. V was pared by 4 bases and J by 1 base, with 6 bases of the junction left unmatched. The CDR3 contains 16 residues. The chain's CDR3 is CASSRDRGRGTDTQYF. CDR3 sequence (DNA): TGCGCCAGCAGCCGCGACAGGGGGCGCGGCACAGATACGCAGTATTTT.

The CDR3 loop is CASSPKQGAYGYTF. The CDR3 coding sequence is TGCGCCAGCAGCCCCAAACAGGGGGCGTATGGCTACACCTTC. The chain combines TRBV4-1 with TRBJ1-2, with 9 bases identical to TRBD1. This CDR3 comprises 14 residues. With 4 bases clipped from V and 5 bases from J, the junction kept 5 bases outside the gene matches. The germline V gene has CDR1 MGHRA and CDR2 YSYEKL.

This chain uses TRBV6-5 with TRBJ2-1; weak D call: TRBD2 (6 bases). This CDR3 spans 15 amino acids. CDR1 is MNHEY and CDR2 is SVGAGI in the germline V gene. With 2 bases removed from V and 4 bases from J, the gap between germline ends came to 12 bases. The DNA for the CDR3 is TGTGCCAGCAGTTACGGCGGGAATGGGTACAATGAGCAGTTCTTC. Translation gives CASSYGGNGYNEQFF.

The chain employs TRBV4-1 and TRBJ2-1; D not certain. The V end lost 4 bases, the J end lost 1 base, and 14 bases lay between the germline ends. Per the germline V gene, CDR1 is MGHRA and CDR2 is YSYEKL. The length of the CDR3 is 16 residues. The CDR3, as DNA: TGCGCCAGCAGCCCTAGTGGGTATACTTCCTACAATGAGCAGTTCTTC. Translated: CASSPSGYTSYNEQFF.

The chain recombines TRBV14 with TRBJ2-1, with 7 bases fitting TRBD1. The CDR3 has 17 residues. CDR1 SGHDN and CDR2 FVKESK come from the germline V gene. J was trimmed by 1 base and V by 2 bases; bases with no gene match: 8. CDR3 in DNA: TGTGCCAGCAGCCAACGTTACGGACAGGTATCCTACAATGAGCAGTTCTTC. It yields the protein CASSQRYGQVSYNEQFF.